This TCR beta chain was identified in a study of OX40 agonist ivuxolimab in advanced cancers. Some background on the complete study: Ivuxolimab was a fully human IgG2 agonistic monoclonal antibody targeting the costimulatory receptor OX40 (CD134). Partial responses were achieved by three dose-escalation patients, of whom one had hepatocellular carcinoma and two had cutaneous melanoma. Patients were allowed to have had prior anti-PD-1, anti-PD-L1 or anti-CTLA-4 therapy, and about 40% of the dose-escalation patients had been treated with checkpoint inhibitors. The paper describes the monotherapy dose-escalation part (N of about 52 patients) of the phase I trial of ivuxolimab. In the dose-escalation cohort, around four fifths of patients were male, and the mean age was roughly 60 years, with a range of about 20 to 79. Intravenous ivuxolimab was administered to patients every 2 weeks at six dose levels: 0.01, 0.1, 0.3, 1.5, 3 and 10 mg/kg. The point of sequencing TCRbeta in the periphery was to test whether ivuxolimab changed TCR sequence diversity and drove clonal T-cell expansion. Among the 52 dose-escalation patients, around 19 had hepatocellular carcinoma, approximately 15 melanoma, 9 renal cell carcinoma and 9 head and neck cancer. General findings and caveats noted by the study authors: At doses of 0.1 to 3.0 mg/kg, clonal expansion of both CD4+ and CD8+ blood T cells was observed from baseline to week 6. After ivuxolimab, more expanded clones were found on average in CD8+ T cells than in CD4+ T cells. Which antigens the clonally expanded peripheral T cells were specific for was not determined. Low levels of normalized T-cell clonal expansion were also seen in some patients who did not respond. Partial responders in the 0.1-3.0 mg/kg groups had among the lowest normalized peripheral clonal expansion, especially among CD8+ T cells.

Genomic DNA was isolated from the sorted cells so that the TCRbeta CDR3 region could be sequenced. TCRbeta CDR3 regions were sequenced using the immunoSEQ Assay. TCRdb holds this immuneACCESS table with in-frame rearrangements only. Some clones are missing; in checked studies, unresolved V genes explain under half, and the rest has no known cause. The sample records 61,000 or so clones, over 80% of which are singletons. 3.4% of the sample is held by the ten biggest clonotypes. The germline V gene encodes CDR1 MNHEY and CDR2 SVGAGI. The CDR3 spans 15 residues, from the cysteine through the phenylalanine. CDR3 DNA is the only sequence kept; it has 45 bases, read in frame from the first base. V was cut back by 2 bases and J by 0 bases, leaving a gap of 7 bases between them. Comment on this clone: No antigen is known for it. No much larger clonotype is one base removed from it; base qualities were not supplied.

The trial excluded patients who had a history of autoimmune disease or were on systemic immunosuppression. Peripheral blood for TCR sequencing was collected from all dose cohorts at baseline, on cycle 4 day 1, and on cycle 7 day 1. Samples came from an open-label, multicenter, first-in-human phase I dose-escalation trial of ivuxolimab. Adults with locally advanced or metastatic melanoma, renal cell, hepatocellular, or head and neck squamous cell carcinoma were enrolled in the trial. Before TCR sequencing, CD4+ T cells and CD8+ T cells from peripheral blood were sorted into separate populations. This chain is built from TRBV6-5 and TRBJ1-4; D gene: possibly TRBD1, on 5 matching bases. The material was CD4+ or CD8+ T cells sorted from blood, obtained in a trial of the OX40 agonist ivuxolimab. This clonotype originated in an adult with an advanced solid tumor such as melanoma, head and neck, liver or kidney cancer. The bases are TGTGCCAGCAGTTACACGACAGCAACTAATGAAAAACTGTTTTTT. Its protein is CASSYTTATNEKLFF.